This T cell receptor beta chain comes out of a study of regulatory T cells in long-lasting Graves disease. Arm-PCR of CDR3 regions and iRepertoire HTBI primers were used to build TCR beta libraries. TCRdb processed the multiplex PCR reads anew with MiXCR; each CDR3 protein has one entry. The table records around 450,000 distinct CDR3 sequences, roughly a fifth of them present only once. Time point denoted: persistent/refractory GD, antithyroid drugs over 5 years with positive TRAb. The TCR library was prepared using RNA isolated from PBMCs. In its sample, this clonotype was seen a few times. The clonotype was recovered from a female donor with Graves disease. This specimen consisted of peripheral blood mononuclear cells (PBMCs), obtained when the disease was refractory, from a patient treated with antithyroid drugs.

CDR3 amino acids: CASSSPTGDPTFLRSGTFEAFF. DNA for the CDR3: TGTGCCAGCAGCTCACCGACAGGAGACCCTACTTTCTTGAGATCGGGGACCTTTGAAGCTTTCTTT. This chain joins TRBV7-9 and TRBJ1-1; D might be TRBD1 (6 bases). The CDR3 sequence is 22 residues long. V was shortened by 4 bases and J by 7 bases, with 40 bases between the two germline ends. Germline-derived CDR1 and CDR2 are SEHNR and FQNEAQ (reference sequence).